The 28 T cell receptor beta chains given below trace back to one sample, sequenced in a study of control samples from healthy donors and cancer patients. TCRdb keeps only in-frame clones here, not all; method: immunoSEQ multiplex PCR. The sample consists of tens of thousands of clones, 65% to 90% of them appearing once. What was sequenced was PBMCs. The receptor source for this set is a man aged 60 to 69 with head and neck cancer.

J is TRBJ2-3 and V is TRBV5-4; D call uncertain. CDR1 and CDR2 (germline): SGHNT, YYREEE (reference sequence). The CDR3 length is 12 residues. Trimming took off 4 bases at V and 6 bases at J, with 9 bases between the two ends. The CDR3: CASSPRLDTQYF. The DNA for the CDR3 is TGTGCCAGCAGCCCCCGTTTGGATACGCAGTATTTT.

This chain uses TRBV5-6 with TRBJ2-2, with D possibly being TRBD2 (6 bases). CDR1 and CDR2 (germline): SGHDT, YYEEEE. The CDR3 has 16 residues. Trimming took 5 bases from V and 3 from J, leaving 17 bases between them. CDR3 DNA: TGTGCCAGCAGTCCCACGCGGGGTTTGTACACCGGGGAGCTGTTTTTT. Translation gives CASSPTRGLYTGELFF.

CDR3 nucleotide sequence: TGCGCCAGCAGGACAGACCAAGAGACCCAGTACTTC. It translates to CASRTDQETQYF. The chain recombines TRBV5-1 with TRBJ2-5; possible D gene TRBD1, 5 bases. V lost 5 bases, J lost 0 bases, and 5 bases lay in between. The CDR3 runs to 12 residues. The germline V gene has CDR1 SGHRS and CDR2 YFSETQ.

The rearrangement links TRBV10-3 to TRBJ2-1, with 14 nucleotides matching TRBD2. Germline CDR1 and CDR2: ENHRY and SYGVKD. J was trimmed by 3 bases and V by 6 bases; bases with no gene match: 7. CDR3 length equals 17 residues. In DNA, the CDR3 is TGTGCCATCAGAGCACGACTAGCGGGGGGGAGCTACAATGAGCAGTTCTTC. Translating gives CAIRARLAGGSYNEQFF.

This chain joins TRBV23-1 and TRBJ2-2; D perhaps matches TRBD1 (6 bases). TRBV23-1 counts as an open reading frame of uncertain function. V lost 3 bases and J 0 bases, leaving 14 bases between the germline ends. The CDR3 has 17 amino acids. CDR3 loop: CASSHLAGVTNTGELFF. The DNA for the CDR3 is TGCGCCAGCAGTCATCTTGCAGGGGTGACGAACACCGGGGAGCTGTTTTTT.

This clone has just a few counts. The genes are TRBV13 and TRBJ1-5; the D is unclear. CDR1 and CDR2 (germline): PRHDT, FYEKMQ (reference sequence). The CDR3 length is 15 residues. Deletions cut 4 bases from V and 0 bases from J, with 10 bases between. CDR3 region: CASSSGRYSNQPQHF. CDR3 bases: TGTGCCAGCAGCTCCGGACGGTATAGCAATCAGCCCCAGCATTTT.

This clone qualifies as medium-sized. The chain combines TRBV19 with TRBJ1-5, with 7 positions matching TRBD1. V shed 5 bases, J shed 4 bases, and the junction held 11 bases outside the gene matches. Germline-derived CDR1 and CDR2 are LNHDA and SQIVND (reference sequence). The CDR3 is 16 residues long. This chain's CDR3 is CASSAPGGVGNQPQHF. The CDR3 DNA sequence: TGTGCCAGTAGTGCCCCAGGGGGAGTAGGGAATCAGCCCCAGCATTTT.

The chain recombines TRBV28 with TRBJ2-2; 14 bases agree with TRBD2. Trimming at V came to 4 bases and at J to 7 bases, leaving 11 bases not matched to a gene. CDR3 size: 18 residues. CDR1 is MDHEN, CDR2 SYDVKM, per germline. The CDR3 here is CASSSRLAGGPSSGELFF. The CDR3 region has the DNA TGTGCCAGCAGTTCCCGACTAGCGGGAGGGCCCTCAAGCGGGGAGCTGTTTTTT.

This clone is medium-sized (0.01 to 0.1%) in the sample. This chain links TRBV21-1 with TRBJ2-3; TRBD2 is taken as the D call from the table, unchecked against the DNA. TRBV21-1 is recorded as a pseudogene. The CDR3 contains 20 residues. The CDR3 region has the DNA TGTGCCAGCAGCAAAGGACGAACTAGCGGGGGGGCCACCGGCACAGATACGCAGTATTTT. It is translated as CASSKGRTSGGATGTDTQYF.

This clone occurred a few times. The chain combines TRBV5-6 with TRBJ1-1; D unclear. Germline loops: CDR1 SGHDT, CDR2 YYEEEE. The CDR3 has 11 residues. Between the trimmed V and J ends, which lost 2 bases and 4 bases, there was a span of 3 bases. DNA of the CDR3: TGTGCCAGCAGCTTTAGCACTGAAGCTTTCTTT. Translated, it gives CASSFSTEAFF. The full variable domain, completed using reference TRBV5-6 and TRBJ1-1, is DAGVTQSPTHLIKTRGQQVTLRCSPKSGHDTVSWYQQALGQGPQFIFQYYEEEERQRGNFPDRFSGHQFPNYSSELNVNALLLGDSALYLCASSFSTEAFFGQGTRLTVV.

The CDR3 spells CAWGRGANYGYTF. The CDR3 DNA reads as TGTGCCTGGGGGCGCGGAGCTAACTATGGCTACACCTTC. The V call is TRBV30, the J call TRBJ1-2; D is ambiguous. CDR1 is GTSNPN and CDR2 is SVGIG in the germline V gene (reference sequence). CDR3 length: 13 amino acids. V was clipped by 5 bases and J by 0 bases, with 10 bases between them.

The CDR3 loop reads CASSRTVGNTIYF. Written as DNA, the CDR3 is TGTGCCAGCAGCCGGACAGTTGGAAACACCATATATTTT. The chain carries TRBV11-3 and TRBJ1-3; D may be TRBD1 (6 bases). Germline assignment: CDR1 SGHNT and CDR2 YENEEA. V lost 5 bases to trimming and J lost 3 bases, with 8 bases between them. The CDR3 is made up of 13 amino acids.

The V gene is TRBV9, the J gene TRBJ1-1; possible D gene TRBD1, 5 bases. CDR3 length equals 12 residues. The germline CDR1 and CDR2 sequences are SGDLS and YYNGEE. V was trimmed by 8 bases and J by 6 bases, leaving 14 bases between them. The CDR3 here is CARRGQGAEAFF. CDR3 bases: TGTGCCAGGAGGGGCCAGGGTGCTGAAGCTTTCTTT.

The chain combines TRBV6-2 or TRBV6-3 with TRBJ1-5, with D possibly being TRBD1 (5 bases). In germline, CDR1 is MNHEY, CDR2 SVGEGT. V gave up 2 bases and J gave up 9 bases, with 8 bases separating them. This CDR3 comprises 12 residues. The CDR3 DNA is TGTGCCAGCAGTTACGGGGCCGGGCCCCAGCATTTT. Its protein product is CASSYGAGPQHF.

The genes are TRBV5-1 and TRBJ2-3; D uncertain. V was pared by 0 bases and J by 0 bases, with 14 bases between. Germline assignment: CDR1 SGHRS and CDR2 YFSETQ. The CDR3 covers 17 residues. CDR3 coding DNA: TGCGCCAGCAGCTTGGAGGGCAGGACGATTAGCACAGATACGCAGTATTTT. It translates to CASSLEGRTISTDTQYF.

The genes are TRBV12-3 or TRBV12-4 and TRBJ1-1, with 7 bases lining up with TRBD1. Trimming at V came to 7 bases and at J to 4 bases, leaving 6 bases not matched to a gene. The CDR3 is 13 residues long. In DNA form, the CDR3 reads TGTGCCAGCAACCCGGGACAGCTCACTGAAGCTTTCTTT. It is translated as CASNPGQLTEAFF.

The chain has TRBV28 and TRBJ2-5; D remains unclear. The length of the CDR3 is 15 residues. Germline CDR1 is MDHEN and CDR2 is SYDVKM. Trimming removed 1 base at V and 0 bases at J, with 9 bases between. CDR3 sequence reads: CASSLFYGNQETQYF. In DNA form, the CDR3 reads TGTGCCAGCAGTTTATTCTACGGAAACCAAGAGACCCAGTACTTC.

The chain employs TRBV5-6 and TRBJ2-6, with no clear D. This CDR3 region has 18 residues. The V end lost 4 bases, the J end lost 2 bases, and 19 bases lay between the germline ends. CDR1 SGHDT and CDR2 YYEEEE come from the germline V gene. The CDR3 DNA reads as TGTGCCAGCAGCCGGCGTAAAAGTGGGATACCTGGGGCCAACGTCCTGACTTTC. Protein: CASSRRKSGIPGANVLTF.

The V and J genes are TRBV11-2 and TRBJ1-1; D is ambiguous. The CDR3 covers 12 residues. Germline-derived CDR1 and CDR2 are SGHAT and FQNNGV. Between the trimmed V and J ends, which lost 5 bases and 8 bases, there was a span of 12 bases. This CDR3 reads CASSPDRQEAFF. CDR3 bases: TGTGCCAGCAGCCCAGACCGGCAGGAAGCTTTCTTT.

The chain carries TRBV30 and TRBJ1-3; D remains ambiguous. Trimming removed 4 bases from V and 3 bases from J, with 13 bases in between. Germline CDR1 and CDR2: GTSNPN and SVGIG (reference sequence). The CDR3 length is 14 residues. This CDR3 is CAWNGQSFGNTIYF. CDR3 DNA: TGTGCCTGGAATGGCCAGAGCTTTGGAAACACCATATATTTT.

This clone has a single count. The V call is TRBV20-1, the J call TRBJ1-2, with D unresolved. The CDR3 is 14 amino acids. Trimming shortened V by 3 bases and J by 0 bases, and 11 bases separated the two germline ends. Per germline, CDR1 DFQATT and CDR2 SNEGSKA (reference sequence). CDR3: CSASTLKTNYGYTF. The CDR3 DNA sequence: TGCAGTGCTAGTACCCTAAAGACTAACTATGGCTACACCTTC.

V and J are TRBV6-6 and TRBJ2-2, with TRBD1 matching 8 bases. V shed 11 bases, J shed 0 bases, and the junction held 5 bases outside the gene matches. The CDR3 covers 14 residues. Germline CDR1 reads MNHNY; CDR2 reads SVGAGI (reference sequence). CDR3 DNA: TGTGCCGGACAGGGTAGGACGAACACCGGGGAGCTGTTTTTT. This sequence encodes CAGQGRTNTGELFF.

The J gene is TRBJ2-5, the V gene TRBV7-9; D is uncertain. The CDR3 runs 16 residues. Germline CDR1 reads SEHNR; CDR2 reads FQNEAQ (reference sequence). V lost 1 base and J 5 bases, leaving 17 bases between the germline ends. CDR3 in amino acids: CASSLGSGSAAETQYF. Written as DNA, the CDR3 is TGTGCCAGCAGCTTAGGGAGTGGGTCGGCGGCGGAGACCCAGTACTTC. Variable domain in full (rest from reference TRBV7-9 and TRBJ2-5): DTGVSQNPRHKITKRGQNVTFRCDPISEHNRLYWYRQTLGQGPEFLTYFQNEAQLEKSRLLSDRFSAERPKGSFSTLEIQRTEQGDSAMYLCASSLGSGSAAETQYFGPGTRLLVL.

The CDR3 is CASSVGTVVNEKLFF. The CDR3 DNA follows: TGTGCCAGCAGCGTAGGGACAGTTGTAAATGAAAAACTGTTTTTT. The V call is TRBV9, the J call TRBJ1-4, with a weak D call TRBD1 (6 bases). The CDR3 totals 15 residues. V was trimmed by 0 bases and J by 5 bases, leaving 11 bases between them. Germline V gives CDR1 SGDLS, CDR2 YYNGEE.

The chain combines TRBV5-4 with TRBJ1-2, with TRBD1 as a possible D gene (5 bases). V lost 2 bases and J lost 7, with 15 bases in between. The CDR3 has 14 amino acids. CDR1 is SGHNT, CDR2 YYREEE, per germline (reference sequence). This CDR3 reads CASSFFQNRLGYTF. CDR3 sequence (DNA): TGTGCCAGCAGCTTCTTTCAAAACAGGCTTGGCTACACCTTC. Looking up the rest from reference TRBV5-4 and TRBJ1-2 gives the full variable domain: ETGVTQSPTHLIKTRGQQVTLRCSSQSGHNTVSWYQQALGQGPQFIFQYYREEENGRGNFPPRFSGLQFPNYSSELNVNALELDDSALYLCASSFFQNRLGYTFGSGTRLTVV.

J is TRBJ1-6 and V is TRBV15, with a weak D call TRBD1 (5 bases). This CDR3 is built from 14 residues. Germline V gives CDR1 LNHNV, CDR2 YYDKDF (reference sequence). Trimming pared 0 bases from V and 13 bases from J, leaving 13 bases between. The CDR3 is CATSRDRVISPLHF. For the CDR3, the DNA is TGTGCCACCAGCAGAGACAGGGTCATAAGCCCCCTCCACTTT.

The chain links TRBV7-6 to TRBJ2-7, with 7 bases matching TRBD1. CDR3 length equals 15 residues. Trimming cost V 5 bases and J 2 bases; bases outside gene matches: 9. Germline V CDR1 and CDR2: SGHVS, FNYEAQ. For the CDR3, the DNA is TGTGCCAGCAGCCCCCTAGGACAGGTCACCTACGAGCAGTACTTC. Translated, it gives CASSPLGQVTYEQYF.

This rearrangement joins TRBV5-1 to TRBJ1-1, with D uncertain. This CDR3 has 15 amino acids. Germline V gives CDR1 SGHRS, CDR2 YFSETQ. V shed 3 bases and J shed 1 base, with 13 bases lying between them. DNA of the CDR3: TGCGCCAGCAGCTCGAGAGTAGGGTCGAACACTGAAGCTTTCTTT. It is translated as CASSSRVGSNTEAFF.